This paragraph reports one T cell receptor (beta chain). Its antigen is as yet unknown. This sample is part of a study of shared clonotypes between healthy human individuals. General study results and limits: Naive subsets generally had larger estimated richness than memory subsets. Enrolling few donors narrowed the genetic and exposure-history diversity that was represented.

Generated by immunoSEQ multiplex PCR, the TCRdb table keeps only in-frame clones and is missing some. This table holds approximately 740,000 clones, approximately 79% found once. Participating donors were healthy, HIV-negative adults free of recent acute infections or vaccinations. The source of this sequence is a woman under 40 in good health. Sequencing input: memory CD4+ T cells sorted from blood. The subset: CD45RA-negative fraction.

The CDR3 DNA sequence: TGTGCCAGCAGCCTTCCCGGGACCCGCCGGGAGCAGTTCTTC. This encodes CASSLPGTRREQFF. The rearrangement uses TRBV5-8 and TRBJ2-1, with D perhaps TRBD1 or TRBD2 (5 bases each). V gave up 4 bases and J gave up 10 bases, with 18 bases separating them. Germline V lookup: CDR1 SGHTS, CDR2 YDEGEE. This CDR3 contains 14 residues.